The 24 T cell receptor beta chains reported below all come from one sample, sequenced in a study of cytomegalovirus exposure and HLA in healthy donors (dated by TCRdb to about 2017). Libraries came from the immunoSEQ multiplex PCR assay. The source is immuneACCESS, and TCRdb retained only in-frame sequences with V and J called. Part of the clones is not carried over; for the studies checked, unresolved V genes explain less than half of this, and the remainder is unexplained. The sample profile shows about 300,000 clones; over 75% of them were found once. Clones ranked in the top ten supply approximately 0.88% of the sample. Sample: PBMCs. The origin of the receptors is a young woman in good health and CMV-seronegative.

The chain uses TRBV25-1 and TRBJ2-2; 8 nucleotides agree with TRBD1. There are 16 residues in the CDR3. V gave up 4 bases and J gave up 4 bases; unmatched junction bases: 8. CDR1 is MGHDK and CDR2 is SYGVNS in the germline V gene. The CDR3 DNA follows: TGTGCCAGCAGTGTACCGGGACAGGCGGGCACCGGGGAGCTGTTTTTT. It yields the protein CASSVPGQAGTGELFF.

This clone was seen more than once but under ten times. Here the CDR3 reads CSVGFTGVGNEQFF. In nucleotides, the CDR3 is TGCAGCGTAGGATTCACAGGGGTAGGCAATGAGCAGTTCTTC. The chain has TRBV29-1 and TRBJ2-1, with 7 positions matching TRBD1. Trimming removed 6 bases from V and 6 bases from J; junction bases left unmatched: 11. This CDR3 is 14 amino acids long. The V gene's germline CDR1 is SQVTM and CDR2 ANQGSEA.

The chain employs TRBV28 and TRBJ2-5, with D perhaps matching TRBD1 (6 bases). CDR3 length: 15 residues. Trimming shortened V by 4 bases and J by 10 bases, and 22 bases separated the two germline ends. Germline loops: CDR1 MDHEN, CDR2 SYDVKM. The CDR3 spells CASSSLWTQGMSQYF. The CDR3 bases are TGTGCCAGCAGTTCCCTATGGACACAGGGAATGAGCCAGTACTTC.

The rearrangement joins TRBV5-4 to TRBJ2-2; the D gene is possibly TRBD2 (7 bases). The CDR3 is 17 amino acids. Trimming stripped 3 bases from V and 5 bases from J, with 20 bases between. Germline CDR1 is SGHNT and CDR2 is YYREEE (reference sequence). The CDR3 coding sequence is TGTGCCAGCAGCTCTGGGGGGGACATTGGGTTGACCGGGGAGCTGTTTTTT. This translates into CASSSGGDIGLTGELFF.

The chain employs TRBV28 and TRBJ2-4, with D perhaps TRBD2 (6 bases). CDR3 size: 14 residues. Germline loops: CDR1 MDHEN, CDR2 SYDVKM. Trimming cost V 4 bases and J 2 bases, with 9 bases left between them. The CDR3 loop is CASSSGGTKNIQYF. CDR3 nucleotides: TGTGCCAGCAGTTCTGGGGGGACCAAAAACATTCAGTACTTC.

The gene calls are TRBV13 and TRBJ2-1; the match to TRBD1 covers 7 bases. Trimming at V came to 3 bases and at J to 2 bases, leaving 10 bases not matched to a gene. Germline V gene lookup returns CDR1 PRHDT and CDR2 FYEKMQ (reference sequence). The CDR3 spans 17 residues. The CDR3 DNA reads TGTGCCAGCAGCTTCAGGGGTTGGGACAGAACCTACAATGAGCAGTTCTTC. Translation gives CASSFRGWDRTYNEQFF.

The chain links TRBV6-6 to TRBJ1-5, with D tentatively TRBD1 (5 bases). Per germline, CDR1 MNHNY and CDR2 SVGAGI (reference sequence). This CDR3 is 14 amino acids long. V was shortened by 6 bases and J by 3 bases, with 12 bases between the two germline ends. CDR3 bases: TGTGCCAGCAGGGCCGGGGGACTCAATCAGCCCCAGCATTTT. It codes for CASRAGGLNQPQHF.

This rearrangement joins TRBV5-1 to TRBJ1-2; 11 bases are shared with TRBD1. Germline CDR1 is SGHRS and CDR2 is YFSETQ. CDR3 length: 14 residues. J was trimmed by 3 bases and V by 4 bases; bases with no gene match: 2. The DNA for the CDR3 is TGCGCCAGCAGCGCGGGACAGGGGGACTATGGCTACACCTTC. Its protein product is CASSAGQGDYGYTF.

The V call is TRBV19, the J call TRBJ2-4; the D gene is possibly TRBD2 (5 bases). The CDR3 sequence is 15 residues long. Per the germline V gene, CDR1 is LNHDA and CDR2 is SQIVND (reference sequence). The ends were cut back, 4 bases at V and 6 bases at J, with 16 bases in the middle. DNA for the CDR3: TGTGCCAGTAGTAGAATAGGGCAGGCGGGAAACATTCAGTACTTC. As protein: CASSRIGQAGNIQYF.

The chain couples TRBV19 to TRBJ1-5, with TRBD1 as a possible D gene (6 bases). V lost 6 bases to trimming and J lost 3 bases, with 18 bases between them. Germline V gene lookup returns CDR1 LNHDA and CDR2 SQIVND (reference sequence). The CDR3 extends over 16 amino acids. CDR3 protein: CASRPIRQAHNQPQHF. CDR3 nucleotide sequence: TGTGCCAGTAGGCCGATCAGACAGGCTCACAATCAGCCCCAGCATTTT.

In its sample, this clone was seen once. The genes are TRBV11-3 and TRBJ2-1; possible D gene TRBD2, 5 bases. The length of the CDR3 is 13 residues. Trimming removed 4 bases at V and 6 bases at J, with 10 bases between. Germline assignment: CDR1 SGHNT and CDR2 YENEEA. The CDR3 DNA sequence: TGTGCCAGCAGCTCCAGACTAACCAATGAGCAGTTCTTC. It encodes CASSSRLTNEQFF. Supplemented by reference TRBV11-3 and TRBJ2-1, the full variable domain reads EAGVVQSPRYKIIEKKQPVAFWCNPISGHNTLYWYLQNLGQGPELLIRYENEEAVDDSQLPKDRFSAERLKGVDSTLKIQPAELGDSAVYLCASSSRLTNEQFFGPGTRLTVL.

This rearrangement joins TRBV7-2 to TRBJ1-1, with D tentatively TRBD1 (5 bases). The CDR3 length is 14 residues. With 3 bases removed from V and 4 bases from J, the gap between germline ends came to 12 bases. Germline V gene sequence: CDR1 SGHTA, CDR2 FQGNSA. CDR3 DNA: TGTGCCAGCAGCTTGAATGGGGCCGGCACTGAAGCTTTCTTT. Protein: CASSLNGAGTEAFF.

This clone turned up a few times. The chain recombines TRBV4-2 with TRBJ1-2; 8 bases fit TRBD1. Trimming removed 0 bases from V and 7 bases from J; junction bases left unmatched: 7. Germline V lookup: CDR1 LGHNA, CDR2 YNFKEQ. The CDR3 is 15 residues long. CDR3: CASSQDLGQAGGYTF. The CDR3 DNA is TGTGCCAGCAGCCAAGATCTGGGACAGGCAGGTGGCTACACCTTC.

The chain is built from TRBV4-1 and TRBJ2-7; possible D gene TRBD1, 6 bases. In germline, CDR1 is MGHRA, CDR2 YSYEKL. V lost 1 base to trimming and J lost 1 base, with 11 bases between them. This CDR3 contains 15 residues. CDR3 sequence (DNA): TGCGCCAGCAGCCAAGGTGAAGGGGGTTCCTACGAGCAGTACTTC. This encodes CASSQGEGGSYEQYF.

This clone came up once. CDR3 region: CASSVARDRVPSYNEQFF. For the CDR3, the DNA is TGTGCCAGCAGCGTAGCGAGGGACAGGGTCCCTTCCTACAATGAGCAGTTCTTC. V and J are TRBV9 and TRBJ2-1; 9 bases match TRBD1. Trimming took 0 bases from V and 1 from J; bases not matched to a gene: 8. This CDR3 spans 18 amino acids. The germline gives CDR1 SGDLS, CDR2 YYNGEE. Combining the CDR3 with reference TRBV9 and TRBJ2-1 gives the whole variable domain DSGVTQTPKHLITATGQRVTLRCSPRSGDLSVYWYQQSLDQGLQFLIQYYNGEERAKGNILERFSAQQFPDLHSELNLSSLELGDSALYFCASSVARDRVPSYNEQFFGPGTRLTVL.

The chain combines TRBV5-4 with TRBJ2-1; possible D gene TRBD2, 5 bases. V lost 0 bases and J 7 bases, leaving 14 bases between the germline ends. The CDR3 totals 15 residues. Germline V CDR1 and CDR2: SGHNT, YYREEE (reference sequence). The CDR3 DNA follows: TGTGCCAGCAGCTTGGGGACTCCCGGGATAAATGAGCAGTTCTTC. Its protein is CASSLGTPGINEQFF.

The genes are TRBV11-2 and TRBJ2-1; 13 bases fit TRBD2. V was pared by 9 bases and J by 1 base, with 3 bases of the junction left unmatched. Germline-derived CDR1 and CDR2 are SGHAT and FQNNGV. This CDR3 region has 15 residues. The CDR3 spells CASTSGRGSYNEQFF. The CDR3 nucleotides are TGTGCCAGTACTAGCGGGAGGGGGTCCTACAATGAGCAGTTCTTC.

The rearrangement joins TRBV11-1 to TRBJ2-7; 10 bases align to TRBD2. Germline V CDR1 and CDR2: SGHAT, FQDESV (reference sequence). J was trimmed by 4 bases and V by 3 bases; bases with no gene match: 6. The CDR3 is 15 amino acids. The CDR3 nucleotides are TGTGCCAGCAGCTTGGCTAGCGGGAGTGCTTACGAGCAGTACTTC. It specifies CASSLASGSAYEQYF.

This clone is a singleton in its sample. The V call is TRBV15, the J call TRBJ2-1; TRBD2 matches at 10 bases. V dropped 8 bases and J dropped 8; count of bases not matched to a gene: 12. The V gene's germline CDR1 is LNHNV and CDR2 YYDKDF (reference sequence). This CDR3 is built from 15 residues. CDR3 bases: TGTGCCACCTCTGATACTAGCGGGAAATGGGATGAGCAGTTCTTC. Protein sequence: CATSDTSGKWDEQFF.

This sequence joins TRBV6-5 and TRBJ1-5; D is perhaps TRBD1 (6 bases). Germline V gene data show CDR1 as MNHEY and CDR2 as SVGAGI. V gave up 5 bases and J gave up 0 bases, with 11 bases separating them. The CDR3 spans 15 residues. The DNA of the CDR3 is TGTGCCAGCAGTCGAGGGGGTATTAGCAATCAGCCCCAGCATTTT. Its protein is CASSRGGISNQPQHF.

The V gene is TRBV28, the J gene TRBJ2-7; D is ambiguous. The germline gives CDR1 MDHEN, CDR2 SYDVKM. This CDR3 region has 10 residues. V lost 6 bases and J 6 bases, leaving 6 bases between the germline ends. Written as DNA, the CDR3 is TGTGCCAGCAGAGGAGTCGAGCAGTACTTC. Its translation is CASRGVEQYF. The full variable domain, its missing parts supplied by reference TRBV28 and TRBJ2-7, is DVKVTQSSRYLVKRTGEKVFLECVQDMDHENMFWYRQDPGLGLRLIYFSYDVKMKEKGDIPEGYSVSREKKERFSLILESASTNQTSMYLCASRGVEQYFGPGTRLTVT.

This clone was observed a handful of times. This chain links TRBV19 with TRBJ2-1, with TRBD2 identical over 11 bases. The CDR3 totals 16 residues. Germline V lookup: CDR1 LNHDA, CDR2 SQIVND (reference sequence). V shed 5 bases and J 3 bases; nucleotides not matched to a gene: 6. In DNA, the CDR3 is TGTGCCAGTAGTCTAGGTCTAGCGGGAGGCTACAATGAGCAGTTCTTC. It codes for CASSLGLAGGYNEQFF. Supplemented by reference TRBV19 and TRBJ2-1, the full variable domain reads DGGITQSPKYLFRKEGQNVTLSCEQNLNHDAMYWYRQDPGQGLRLIYYSQIVNDFQKGDIAEGYSVSREKKESFPLTVTSAQKNPTAFYLCASSLGLAGGYNEQFFGPGTRLTVL.

The chain joins TRBV27 to TRBJ2-7, with D tentatively TRBD2 (5 bases). V gave up 6 bases and J gave up 0 bases, with 21 bases separating them. The CDR3 has 17 amino acids. CDR1 and CDR2 from the germline V gene are MNHEY and SMNVEV (reference sequence). The CDR3 loop is CASSPGAKGLHSYEQYF. CDR3 in DNA: TGTGCCAGCAGCCCCGGAGCAAAAGGACTCCACTCCTACGAGCAGTACTTC.

The chain combines TRBV25-1 with TRBJ1-2; 7 nucleotides match TRBD1. Trimming took 6 bases from V and 5 from J; bases not matched to a gene: 6. Germline V gene lookup returns CDR1 MGHDK and CDR2 SYGVNS. The CDR3 extends over 13 amino acids. The CDR3 region has the DNA TGTGCCAGCAGAAGGGACAGCACTTATGGCTACACCTTC. It codes for CASRRDSTYGYTF.